The 3 T cell receptor beta chains reported below all come from one sample, sequenced in a study of blood T cell repertoires in COVID-19. Assay used: immunoSEQ multiplex PCR; TCRdb lists only in-frame clones, some missing. The sample carries roughly 290,000 clones, roughly nine tenths recorded once. The sequenced sample was PBMCs or T cells enriched from blood (not recorded which). Source of these receptors: a woman aged 40 to 50 who had recovered from COVID-19.

The V and J genes are TRBV5-1 and TRBJ2-1, with D perhaps matching TRBD1 (6 bases). The CDR3 is 15 residues long. Trimming took 0 bases from V and 9 from J, leaving 16 bases between them. Germline V lookup: CDR1 SGHRS, CDR2 YFSETQ. The CDR3 reads CASSLDPFRTVEQFF. CDR3 sequence (DNA): TGCGCCAGCAGCTTGGATCCTTTCAGGACAGTTGAGCAGTTCTTC. The whole variable domain, filled in from reference TRBV5-1 and TRBJ2-1, reads KAGVTQTPRYLIKTRGQQVTLSCSPISGHRSVSWYQQTPGQGLQFLFEYFSETQRNKGNFPGRFSGRQFSNSRSEMNVSTLELGDSALYLCASSLDPFRTVEQFFGPGTRLTVL.

The genes are TRBV10-2 and TRBJ2-7; possibly TRBD2 for D (6 bases). CDR3 length: 15 residues. V dropped 4 bases and J dropped 0 bases, with 13 bases sitting between them. Per the germline V gene, CDR1 is WSHSY and CDR2 is SAAADI. In nucleotides, the CDR3 is TGCGCCAGCAGTGTGGTAGCGGAAAGCTCCTACGAGCAGTACTTC. This encodes CASSVVAESSYEQYF.

V is TRBV9 and J is TRBJ2-2; 8 bases match TRBD2. V lost 0 bases to trimming and J lost 5 bases; unmatched junction nucleotides: 0. The germline V gene encodes CDR1 SGDLS and CDR2 YYNGEE. The CDR3 is made up of 14 amino acids. This CDR3 is CASSVASGTGELFF. The CDR3 region has the DNA TGTGCCAGCAGCGTAGCTAGCGGGACCGGGGAGCTGTTTTTT. Full variable domain (outside the CDR3, taken from reference TRBV9 and TRBJ2-2): DSGVTQTPKHLITATGQRVTLRCSPRSGDLSVYWYQQSLDQGLQFLIQYYNGEERAKGNILERFSAQQFPDLHSELNLSSLELGDSALYFCASSVASGTGELFFGEGSRLTVL.